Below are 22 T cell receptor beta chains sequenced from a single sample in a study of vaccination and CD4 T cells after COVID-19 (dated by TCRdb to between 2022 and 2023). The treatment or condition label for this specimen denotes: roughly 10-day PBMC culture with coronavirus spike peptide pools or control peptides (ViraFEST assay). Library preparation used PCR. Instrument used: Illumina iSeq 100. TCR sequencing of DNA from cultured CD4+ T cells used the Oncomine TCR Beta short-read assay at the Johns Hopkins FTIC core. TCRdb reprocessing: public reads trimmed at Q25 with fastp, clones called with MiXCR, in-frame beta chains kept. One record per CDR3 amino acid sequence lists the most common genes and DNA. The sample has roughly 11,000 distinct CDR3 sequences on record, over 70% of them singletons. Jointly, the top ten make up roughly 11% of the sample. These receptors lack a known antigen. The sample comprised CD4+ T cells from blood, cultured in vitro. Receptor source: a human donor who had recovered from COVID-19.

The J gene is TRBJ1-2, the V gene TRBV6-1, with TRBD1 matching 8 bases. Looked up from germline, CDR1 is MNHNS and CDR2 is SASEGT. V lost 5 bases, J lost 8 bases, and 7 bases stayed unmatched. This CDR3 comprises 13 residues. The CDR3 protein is CASSKIDRGGYTF. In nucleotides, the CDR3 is TGTGCCAGCAGTAAAATTGACAGGGGAGGCTACACCTTC.

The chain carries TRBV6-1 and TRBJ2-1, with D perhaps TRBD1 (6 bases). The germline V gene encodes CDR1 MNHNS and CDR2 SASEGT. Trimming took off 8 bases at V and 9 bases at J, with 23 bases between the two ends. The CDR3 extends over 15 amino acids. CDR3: CASALRRDIAIEQFF. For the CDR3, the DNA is TGTGCCAGCGCTCTACGCCGGGACATTGCGATTGAGCAGTTCTTC.

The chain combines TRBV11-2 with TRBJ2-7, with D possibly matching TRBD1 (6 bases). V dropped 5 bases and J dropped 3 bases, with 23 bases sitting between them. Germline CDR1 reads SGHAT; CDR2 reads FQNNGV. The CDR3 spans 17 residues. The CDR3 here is CASSPLRGNRDLYEQYF. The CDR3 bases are TGTGCCAGCAGCCCCCTTAGGGGGAACAGGGACCTCTACGAGCAGTACTTC.

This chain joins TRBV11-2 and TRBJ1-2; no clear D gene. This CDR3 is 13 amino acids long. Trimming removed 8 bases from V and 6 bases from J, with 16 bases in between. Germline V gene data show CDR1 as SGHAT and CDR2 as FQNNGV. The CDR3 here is CASGSLSVNGYTF. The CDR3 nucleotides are TGTGCCAGCGGAAGTCTGTCGGTCAATGGCTACACCTTC.

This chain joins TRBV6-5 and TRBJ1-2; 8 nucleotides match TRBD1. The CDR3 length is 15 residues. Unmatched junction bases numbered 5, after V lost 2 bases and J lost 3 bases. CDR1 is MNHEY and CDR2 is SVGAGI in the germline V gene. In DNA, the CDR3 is TGTGCCAGCAGTTACGCGACAGGGGTAGACTATGGCTACACCTTC. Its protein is CASSYATGVDYGYTF.

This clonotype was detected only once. The CDR3 DNA follows: TGTGCCAGTAGCCCGGGCGACAGGGACCCTGGAAACACCATATATTTT. Translation gives CASSPGDRDPGNTIYF. The J gene is TRBJ1-3, the V gene TRBV19, with 7 nucleotides matching TRBD1. V dropped 6 bases and J dropped 2; count of bases not matched to a gene: 10. The CDR3 runs to 16 residues. CDR1 LNHDA and CDR2 SQIVND come from the germline V gene (reference sequence). Combining the CDR3 with reference TRBV19 and TRBJ1-3 gives the whole variable domain DGGITQSPKYLFRKEGQNVTLSCEQNLNHDAMYWYRQDPGQGLRLIYYSQIVNDFQKGDIAEGYSVSREKKESFPLTVTSAQKNPTAFYLCASSPGDRDPGNTIYFGEGSWLTVV.

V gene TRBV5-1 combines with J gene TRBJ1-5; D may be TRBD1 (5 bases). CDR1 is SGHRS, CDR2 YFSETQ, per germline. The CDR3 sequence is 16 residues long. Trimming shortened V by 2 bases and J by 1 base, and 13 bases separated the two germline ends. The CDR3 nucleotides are TGCGCCAGCAGCTTTGAGGGACTTCAGAGCAATCAGCCCCAGCATTTT. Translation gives CASSFEGLQSNQPQHF.

DNA for the CDR3: TGTGCCAGCAGTGGCCAGGCTCTCTATGGCTACACCTTC. This translates into CASSGQALYGYTF. The chain combines TRBV6-1 with TRBJ1-2; D not certain. V lost 4 bases and J 4 bases, leaving 10 bases between the germline ends. The CDR3 consists of 13 residues. The germline gives CDR1 MNHNS, CDR2 SASEGT.

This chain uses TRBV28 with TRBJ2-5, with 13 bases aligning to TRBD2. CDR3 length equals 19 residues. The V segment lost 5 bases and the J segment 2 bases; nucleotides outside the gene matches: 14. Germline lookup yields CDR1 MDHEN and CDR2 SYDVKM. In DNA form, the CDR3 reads TGTGCCAGCAGTCCCAAGACTAGCGGGGGGACAAAGAGACAAGAGACCCAGTACTTC. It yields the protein CASSPKTSGGTKRQETQYF.

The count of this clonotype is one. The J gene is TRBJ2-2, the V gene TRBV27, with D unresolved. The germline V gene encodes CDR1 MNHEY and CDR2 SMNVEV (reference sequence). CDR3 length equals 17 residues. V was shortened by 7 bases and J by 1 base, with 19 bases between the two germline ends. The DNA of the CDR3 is TGTGCCAGCATCCCGAGGCGACTCCCGCAGAACACCGGGGAGCTGTTTTTT. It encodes CASIPRRLPQNTGELFF.

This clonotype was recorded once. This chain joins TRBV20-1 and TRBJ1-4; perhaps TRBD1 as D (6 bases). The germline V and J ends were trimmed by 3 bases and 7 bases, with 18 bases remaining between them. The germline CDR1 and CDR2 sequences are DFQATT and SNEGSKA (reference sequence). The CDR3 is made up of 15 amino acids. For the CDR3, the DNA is TGCAGTGCTAGGGCCGGCACAGGGTGGAGTGAAAAACTGTTTTTT. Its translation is CSARAGTGWSEKLFF.

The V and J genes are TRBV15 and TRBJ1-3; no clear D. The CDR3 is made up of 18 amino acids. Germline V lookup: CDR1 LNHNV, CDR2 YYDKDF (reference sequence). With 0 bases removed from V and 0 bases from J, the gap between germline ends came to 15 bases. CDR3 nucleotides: TGTGCCACCAGCAGAGACTCTGGACTGCTGAGCTCTGGAAACACCATATATTTT. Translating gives CATSRDSGLLSSGNTIYF.

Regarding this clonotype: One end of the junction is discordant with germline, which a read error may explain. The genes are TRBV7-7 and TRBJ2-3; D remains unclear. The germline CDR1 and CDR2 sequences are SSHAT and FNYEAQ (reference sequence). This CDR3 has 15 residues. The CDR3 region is CASSLSVTPSSPQYF. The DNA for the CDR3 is TGTGCTAGCAGCTTATCGGTAACACCTTCGTCTCCGCAGTATTTT.

The CDR3, as DNA: TGCAGTGCTAGCCCGGGGATGAACACTGAAGCTTTCTTT. As protein: CSASPGMNTEAFF. The rearrangement joins TRBV20-1 to TRBJ1-1; no clear D gene. The germline V gene encodes CDR1 DFQATT and CDR2 SNEGSKA (reference sequence). Trimming cost V 3 bases and J 0 bases, with 8 bases left between them. This CDR3 comprises 13 residues.

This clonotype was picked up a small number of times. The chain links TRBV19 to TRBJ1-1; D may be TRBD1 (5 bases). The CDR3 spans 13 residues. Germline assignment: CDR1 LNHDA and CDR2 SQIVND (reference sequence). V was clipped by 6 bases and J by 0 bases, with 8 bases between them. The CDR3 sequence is CASSGTVNTEAFF. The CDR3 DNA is TGTGCCAGTAGCGGGACGGTGAACACTGAAGCTTTCTTT.

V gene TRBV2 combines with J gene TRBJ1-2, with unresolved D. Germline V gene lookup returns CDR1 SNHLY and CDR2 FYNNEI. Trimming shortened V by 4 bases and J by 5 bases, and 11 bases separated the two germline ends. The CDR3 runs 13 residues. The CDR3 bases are TGTGCCAGCAGTGGATGGGTGACGTATGGCTACACCTTC. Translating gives CASSGWVTYGYTF.

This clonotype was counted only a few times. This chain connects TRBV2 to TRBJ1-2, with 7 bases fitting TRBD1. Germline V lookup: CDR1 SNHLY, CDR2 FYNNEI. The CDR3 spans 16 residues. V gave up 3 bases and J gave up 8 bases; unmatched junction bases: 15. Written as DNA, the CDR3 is TGTGCCAGCAGTGATCTCCGGGACAGTGTTTTTTCAGGCTACACCTTC. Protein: CASSDLRDSVFSGYTF.

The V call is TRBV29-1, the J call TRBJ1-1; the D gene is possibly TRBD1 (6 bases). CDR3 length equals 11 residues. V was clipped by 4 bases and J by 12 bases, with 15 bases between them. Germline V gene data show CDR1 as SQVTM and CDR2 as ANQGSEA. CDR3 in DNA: TGCAGCGTTGTCATCCTAGGACAGCCTTTCTTT. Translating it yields CSVVILGQPFF. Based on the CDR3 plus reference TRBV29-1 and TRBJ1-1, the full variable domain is SAVISQKPSRDICQRGTSLTIQCQVDSQVTMMFWYRQQPGQSLTLIATANQGSEATYESGFVIDKFPISRPNLTFSTLTVSNMSPEDSSIYLCSVVILGQPFFGQGTRLTVV.

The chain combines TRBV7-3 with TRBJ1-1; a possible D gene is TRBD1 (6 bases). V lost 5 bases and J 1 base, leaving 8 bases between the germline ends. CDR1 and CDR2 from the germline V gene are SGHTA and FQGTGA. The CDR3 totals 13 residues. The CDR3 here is CASSTQGNTEAFF. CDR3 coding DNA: TGTGCCAGCAGCACACAGGGGAACACTGAAGCTTTCTTT.

CDR3: CASRMPRGDQPQHF. CDR3 coding DNA: TGTGCCAGCAGAATGCCACGTGGCGATCAGCCCCAGCATTTT. The J gene is TRBJ1-5, the V gene TRBV2; no reliable D call. The CDR3 is made up of 14 amino acids. The V end lost 6 bases, the J end lost 5 bases, and 14 bases lay between the germline ends. Per germline, CDR1 SNHLY and CDR2 FYNNEI.

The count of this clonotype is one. In DNA form, the CDR3 reads TGTGCCAGCAGTTACCCCCCCGGGACCCAACCCTACAATGAGCAGTTCTTC. Its protein product is CASSYPPGTQPYNEQFF. The chain has TRBV6-2 or TRBV6-3 and TRBJ2-1, with D perhaps assigned TRBD1 or TRBD2 (5 bases each). The germline V gene encodes CDR1 MNHEY and CDR2 SVGEGT. There are 17 residues in the CDR3. V was shortened by 2 bases and J by 2 bases, with 16 bases between the two germline ends.

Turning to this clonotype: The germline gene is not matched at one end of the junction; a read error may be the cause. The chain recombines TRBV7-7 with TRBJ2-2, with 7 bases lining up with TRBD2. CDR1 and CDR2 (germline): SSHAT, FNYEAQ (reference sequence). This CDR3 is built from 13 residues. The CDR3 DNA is TGTGCTAGCAGCTTATCGGGAGGCGGGGAGCTGTTTTTT. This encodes CASSLSGGGELFF.